The rows below give T cell receptor beta chains drawn from one sample of a study of shared clonotypes between healthy human individuals. Data came from immunoSEQ multiplex PCR; TCRdb stores just in-frame clones and leaves some out. In the table there are over 2,000,000 clones, about 93% of which are singletons. The sequenced sample was naive CD8+ T cells from PBMCs. The receptors were gathered from a man younger than 30 in good health. Some clones in this sample may be carry-over from other donors' samples. CDR3s include the opening cysteine and the closing phenylalanine or tryptophan.

>TRBV10-2
CASSESQNYGYTF
>TRBV5-4
CASSSTDKRVSDTQYF
>TRBV7-3
CASSLAGQGPDTQYF
>TRBV27
CASSLLPGFADTQYF
>TRBV6-5
CASSFGSNQPQHF
>TRBV29-1
CSYEGVKGYGYGYTF
>TRBV28
CASSDGLASYNEQFF
>TRBV14
CASSRGLAGVLPGELFF
>TRBV5-5
CASSLVAGGVNTGELFF
>TRBV9
CASSVGGTNEKLFF
>TRBV7-9
CASSLRGAIGNEQFF
>TRBV5-1
CASSLDQGQRIEQYF
>TRBV2
CASSERGRENQPQHF
>TRBV29-1
CSVLTASGNTIYF
>TRBV7-9
CASSLKGLRDRGQVGYTF
>TRBV7-8
CASSVRNTEAFF
>TRBV4-3
CASSQDWQRSAGTKFGELFF
>TRBV4-2
CASSQPGLAGGPNTGELFF